This T cell receptor beta chain was recorded in a study of T cell responses to AZD1222 COVID-19 vaccine. Study-level points and caveats: Repertoires were sampled only after the peak T cell response.

This CDR3 comprises 18 residues. V gave up 7 bases and J gave up 3 bases; unmatched junction bases: 14. Germline V lookup: CDR1 SEHNR, CDR2 FQNEAQ (reference sequence). As for this clone: The antigen remains unidentified.

Sequenced by immunoSEQ multiplex PCR; TCRdb stores in-frame clones only, minus some. The data hold 120,000 or so clones, with 90% observed a single time. Here the sequenced sample was peripheral blood, taken on day 0 of MenACWY control vaccination. The chain joins TRBV7-9 to TRBJ1-5; 11 bases match TRBD1. This clonotype was obtained from an adult in good health. The CDR3 is CASTLGQGVTFDNQPQHF. The CDR3 DNA is TGTGCCAGCACCCTGGGACAGGGGGTAACTTTTGACAATCAGCCCCAGCATTTT. Together with reference TRBV7-9 and TRBJ1-5, the CDR3 gives the full variable domain: DTGVSQNPRHKITKRGQNVTFRCDPISEHNRLYWYRQTLGQGPEFLTYFQNEAQLEKSRLLSDRFSAERPKGSFSTLEIQRTEQGDSAMYLCASTLGQGVTFDNQPQHFGDGTRLSIL.